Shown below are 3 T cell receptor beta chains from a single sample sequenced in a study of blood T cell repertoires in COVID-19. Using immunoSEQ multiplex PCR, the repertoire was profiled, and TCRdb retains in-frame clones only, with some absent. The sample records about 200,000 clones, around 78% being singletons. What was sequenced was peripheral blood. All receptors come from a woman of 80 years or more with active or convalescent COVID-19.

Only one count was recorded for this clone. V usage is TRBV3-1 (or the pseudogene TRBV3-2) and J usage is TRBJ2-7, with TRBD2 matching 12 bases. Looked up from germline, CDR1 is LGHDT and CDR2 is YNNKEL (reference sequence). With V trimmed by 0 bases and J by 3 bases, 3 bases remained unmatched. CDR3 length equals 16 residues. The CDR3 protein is CASSQERTSGDYEQYF. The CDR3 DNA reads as TGTGCCAGCAGCCAAGAGAGGACTAGCGGGGACTACGAGCAGTACTTC.

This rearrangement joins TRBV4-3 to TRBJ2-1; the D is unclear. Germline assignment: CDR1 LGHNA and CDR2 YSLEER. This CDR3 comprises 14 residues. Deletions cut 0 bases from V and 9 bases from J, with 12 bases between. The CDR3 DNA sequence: TGCGCCAGCAGCCAAGATAGGTACCCAGGTGAGCAGTTCTTC. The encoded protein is CASSQDRYPGEQFF.

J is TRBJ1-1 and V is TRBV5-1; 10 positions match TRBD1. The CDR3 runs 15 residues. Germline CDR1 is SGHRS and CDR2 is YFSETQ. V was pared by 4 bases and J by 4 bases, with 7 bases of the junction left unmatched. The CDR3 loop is CASSPRTGGITEAFF. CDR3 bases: TGCGCCAGCAGCCCCCGGACAGGGGGGATCACTGAAGCTTTCTTT.